This T cell receptor beta chain is drawn from a study of T cells after yellow fever vaccination. Overall study: Fractions low in cell number were prepared with SMART-Seq v4 Ultra Low Input.

The TCR cDNA carried a universal primer site and UMIs from 5'RACE template switching. One entry per CDR3 protein, called by TCRdb with MiXCR from the 5' RACE reads. The data hold about 340,000 distinct CDR3 sequences, with about 4% observed a single time. This clonotype was seen a few times. Its antigen is unidentified. The CDR3 consists of 13 residues. Looked up from germline, CDR1 is MNHNY and CDR2 is SVGAGI (reference sequence). Trimming stripped 5 bases from V and 6 bases from J, with 13 bases between. Overall study results and limits: Post-booster repertoires again held most primary-vaccination clones (about 96% CD4, around 90% CD8). Peak timing came faster in the weaker secondary response, day 5 versus 15.

Material: PBMCs, obtained 5 days after the yellow fever booster vaccination. The V gene is TRBV6-6, the J gene TRBJ1-2, with D tentatively TRBD1 (5 bases). This TCR was sampled from a man in his late teens or twenties who received the YFV17D yellow fever vaccine. In DNA, the CDR3 is TGTGCCAGCAGTAACCGGGACGGAAATGGCTACACCTTC. Translating gives CASSNRDGNGYTF.